The source of this T cell receptor (beta chain) is a study of blood T cell repertoires in COVID-19. Sequenced by immunoSEQ multiplex PCR; TCRdb stores in-frame clones only, minus some. The profile shows 110,000 or so clones, 88% of them singletons. The germline gives CDR1 MRHNA, CDR2 SNTAGT. The CDR3 is made up of 13 amino acids. The V and J ends lost 2 bases and 4 bases respectively, with 8 bases between them. The chain couples TRBV6-4 to TRBJ1-2; unclear D gene. The sequencing sample was made of peripheral blood. This receptor was taken from a human donor in a cohort sampled during active COVID-19. CDR3 protein: CASSDGSGYGYTF. The DNA for the CDR3 is TGTGCCAGCAGTGACGGCAGCGGCTATGGCTACACCTTC.